These 10 T cell receptor beta chains came from one sample sequenced in a study of T cells in Graves' hyperthyroidism and ophthalmopathy. It was RNA transcripts that yielded the amplified TCR beta CDR3 regions. TCR CDR3 regions were first amplified by RT-PCR with HTBI primers. From the multiplex PCR reads, TCRdb called clonotypes with MiXCR, one entry per CDR3 protein. The sample consists of roughly 500,000 distinct CDR3 sequences, 40% to 55% of them appearing once. Sequencing input: peripheral blood or thyroid tissue (not recorded which). These receptors were taken from an adult woman with Graves' disease, either hyperthyroidism or ophthalmopathy (not recorded which).

This chain uses TRBV20-1 with TRBJ1-2, with D possibly TRBD1 on 6 matching bases. V was trimmed by 3 bases and J by 6 bases, leaving 14 bases between them. Germline V gene lookup returns CDR1 DFQATT and CDR2 SNEGSKA (reference sequence). This CDR3 is 13 amino acids long. The CDR3 region is CSARGRGLDGYTF. CDR3 sequence (DNA): TGCAGTGCTAGGGGGAGGGGGTTGGATGGCTACACCTTC.

This clonotype showed up many times. The rearrangement uses TRBV29-1 and TRBJ2-7, with D perhaps TRBD2 (6 bases). Germline values: CDR1 SQVTM, CDR2 ANQGSEA. The CDR3 totals 15 residues. Between the trimmed V and J ends, which lost 1 base and 3 bases, there was a span of 16 bases. CDR3 amino acids: CSVEARVGGGYEQYF. CDR3 DNA: TGCAGCGTTGAAGCCAGGGTTGGGGGAGGCTACGAGCAGTACTTC.

This clonotype was seen at least ten times. The genes are TRBV25-1 and TRBJ1-2, with 8 nucleotides matching TRBD1. V dropped 6 bases and J dropped 4; count of bases not matched to a gene: 4. This CDR3 spans 13 amino acids. The V gene's germline CDR1 is MGHDK and CDR2 SYGVNS. The CDR3 DNA reads as TGTGCCAGCAGCAACGGACAGGGCTATGGCTACACCTTC. Its translation is CASSNGQGYGYTF.

As concerns this clonotype: Just one base apart from a much larger clone, this may be a read error. The chain uses TRBV7-9 and TRBJ2-7, with D maybe TRBD2 (5 bases). CDR3 length: 16 amino acids. Germline CDR1 and CDR2: SEHNR and FQNEAQ (reference sequence). CDR3: CASSPFGGAYRYEQHF. CDR3 in DNA: TGTGCCAGCAGTCCCTTCGGAGGAGCCTATCGCTACGAGCAGCACTTC.

The chain employs TRBV19 and TRBJ1-5; 9 bases agree with TRBD1. Germline CDR1 LNHDA, CDR2 SQIVND (reference sequence). The CDR3 loop spans 14 amino acids. V shed 4 bases, J shed 7 bases, and the junction held 5 bases outside the gene matches. The CDR3 is CASSKEQGAQPQHF. The CDR3 DNA is TGTGCCAGTAGTAAAGAACAGGGGGCACAGCCCCAGCATTTT.

As concerns this clonotype: This likely comes from a read error, as the CDR3 has no conserved phenylalanine or tryptophan at its end. Because the CDR3's place on the DNA is in doubt, the DNA is left out and the CDR3 is given as listed by TCRdb. This rearrangement joins TRBV10-3 to TRBJ1-2; TRBD1, the table's D call, was not compared with the DNA. CDR1 and CDR2 from the germline V gene are ENHRY and SYGVKD. The CDR3 has 13 amino acids, counting both end residues. The CDR3 region is CAIRETGDSGNTI.

The chain uses TRBV7-8 and TRBJ1-5, with 8 bases identical to TRBD1. J lost 3 bases, V lost 4 bases, and 8 bases had no gene match. The CDR3 runs to 16 residues. Germline CDR1 and CDR2: SGHVS and FQNEAQ. The CDR3 DNA follows: TGTGCCAGCAGCTCAGCAGGACAGGGTTCCAATCAGCCCCAGCATTTT. Amino acid sequence: CASSSAGQGSNQPQHF.

The rearrangement links TRBV19 to TRBJ1-5, with D perhaps matching TRBD1 (5 bases). This CDR3 spans 15 amino acids. Trimming cost V 7 bases and J 7 bases, with 20 bases left between them. Germline CDR1 LNHDA, CDR2 SQIVND (reference sequence). Written as DNA, the CDR3 is TGTGCCAGTAAGCGGGGAAGGGGCCTCGGGCAGCCCCAGCATTTT. It specifies CASKRGRGLGQPQHF. Filled out from reference TRBV19 and TRBJ1-5, the complete variable domain reads DGGITQSPKYLFRKEGQNVTLSCEQNLNHDAMYWYRQDPGQGLRLIYYSQIVNDFQKGDIAEGYSVSREKKESFPLTVTSAQKNPTAFYLCASKRGRGLGQPQHFGDGTRLSIL.

This clonotype was seen just once. The chain carries TRBV24-1 and TRBJ1-5, with D hard to call. Per the germline V gene, CDR1 is KGHDR and CDR2 is SFDVKD. With 5 bases removed from V and 3 bases from J, the gap between germline ends came to 13 bases. The CDR3 extends over 15 amino acids. Here the CDR3 DNA reads TGTGCCACCAGTGCTAGGGAACACAACAATCAGCCCCAGCATTTT. Protein sequence: CATSAREHNNQPQHF.

V usage is TRBV7-9 and J usage is TRBJ2-1; 10 bases match TRBD1. The germline V gene has CDR1 SEHNR and CDR2 FQNEAQ (reference sequence). This CDR3 spans 15 amino acids. The trim removed 5 bases at V and 10 bases at J, leaving 11 bases unmatched. The CDR3 loop reads CASSATTGGNREQFF. The CDR3 region has the DNA TGTGCCAGCAGCGCGACGACAGGGGGCAATCGGGAGCAGTTCTTC.